The rows below give T cell receptor beta chains drawn from one sample of a study of T cell changes during pregnancy in multiple sclerosis. TCRdb's copy holds only in-frame clones and misses some; the assay was immunoSEQ multiplex PCR. The sample records 30,000 to 45,000 clones, 90% to 95% being singletons. Sequenced material: CD4+ T cells from peripheral blood mononuclear cells, taken in the first trimester of pregnancy. These receptors all come from a female donor with multiple sclerosis, enrolled in a pregnancy study. Each CDR3 is given with its conserved first and last residue. Each record gives: V gene, J gene, D gene, clone size, CDR3 DNA, CDR3 protein. D genes are given only for firm matches. Clone size is stated in some rows and not others, as once, few, many or a class when expanded.

v_gene: TRBV5-1
j_gene: TRBJ2-1
d_gene: TRBD2
abundance: NA
CDR3nt: TGCGCCAGCAGCCGACGGACTAGCGGGGGGGCCGGTTTTTACGATGAGCAGTTCTTC
CDR3aa: CASSRRTSGGAGFYDEQFF

v_gene: TRBV27
j_gene: TRBJ2-3
d_gene: TRBD2
abundance: NA
CDR3nt: TGTGCCAGCAGTTCGCGCGGGGGGGGAGCAGATACGCAGTATTTT
CDR3aa: CASSSRGGGADTQYF

v_gene: TRBV28
j_gene: TRBJ1-4
d_gene: TRBD1
abundance: NA
CDR3nt: TGTGCCAGCAGCTTATCAGGGGGTTCTAATGAAAAACTGTTTTTT
CDR3aa: CASSLSGGSNEKLFF

v_gene: TRBV27
j_gene: TRBJ2-3
d_gene: NA
abundance: NA
CDR3nt: TGTGCCAGCAGTTCTCCCCCTATGGGAGGCACAGATACGCAGTATTTT
CDR3aa: CASSSPPMGGTDTQYF

v_gene: TRBV18
j_gene: TRBJ1-2
d_gene: NA
abundance: NA
CDR3nt: TGTGCCAGCTCACCAAGCGACTCCAATACAGGCTACACCTTC
CDR3aa: CASSPSDSNTGYTF

v_gene: TRBV9
j_gene: TRBJ2-2
d_gene: TRBD2
abundance: NA
CDR3nt: TGTGCCAGTCGCGCTCGGGGGGGCGAGTTTGGCGGGGAGCTGTTTTTT
CDR3aa: CASRARGGEFGGELFF

v_gene: TRBV6-5
j_gene: TRBJ2-6
d_gene: TRBD2
abundance: NA
CDR3nt: TGTGCCAGCAGTTACTCCGGGAGGTCTGGGGCCAACGTCCTGACTTTC
CDR3aa: CASSYSGRSGANVLTF

v_gene: TRBV7-2
j_gene: TRBJ1-1
d_gene: NA
abundance: NA
CDR3nt: TGTGCCAGCAGCCCCGTCGTGCAGCGGGAAGCTTTCTTT
CDR3aa: CASSPVVQREAFF

v_gene: TRBV7-2
j_gene: TRBJ1-5
d_gene: TRBD1
abundance: NA
CDR3nt: TGTGCCAGCAGCTTAGAGTGGGACAGAGGTCAGCCCCAGCATTTT
CDR3aa: CASSLEWDRGQPQHF

v_gene: TRBV6-4
j_gene: TRBJ2-5
d_gene: TRBD2
abundance: NA
CDR3nt: TGTGCCAGCAGTGACCTTATATCTCTCGGGCGGGAGGGCCCGGAGACCCAGTACTTC
CDR3aa: CASSDLISLGREGPETQYF

v_gene: TRBV27
j_gene: TRBJ2-1
d_gene: TRBD2
abundance: NA
CDR3nt: TGTGCCAGCAGCCTGGGACTAGCCACTTACAATGAGCAGTTCTTC
CDR3aa: CASSLGLATYNEQFF

v_gene: TRBV11-2
j_gene: TRBJ2-7
d_gene: TRBD2
abundance: NA
CDR3nt: TGTGCCAGCAGCTTAATGGGTGGCGGGGGTAGTGGCTACGAGCAGTACTTC
CDR3aa: CASSLMGGGGSGYEQYF

v_gene: TRBV28
j_gene: TRBJ2-5
d_gene: TRBD1
abundance: NA
CDR3nt: TGTGCCAGCAGGGCCTCTGGGACAGGGTTAATAGAGACCCAGTACTTC
CDR3aa: CASRASGTGLIETQYF

v_gene: TRBV30
j_gene: TRBJ1-2
d_gene: NA
abundance: NA
CDR3nt: TGTGCCTGGACCCTATCACGGGGAGAACGTGGCTACACCTTC
CDR3aa: CAWTLSRGERGYTF

v_gene: TRBV28
j_gene: TRBJ1-1
d_gene: NA
abundance: NA
CDR3nt: TGTGCCAGCAACAGGCCGGTTTCTGCTGAAGCTTTCTTT
CDR3aa: CASNRPVSAEAFF

v_gene: TRBV25-1
j_gene: TRBJ1-1
d_gene: TRBD1
abundance: NA
CDR3nt: TGTGCCAGCAGCCCTACAGGGGCCAATGTTCGAGCTTTCTTT
CDR3aa: CASSPTGANVRAFF

v_gene: TRBV11-2
j_gene: TRBJ2-7
d_gene: TRBD2
abundance: NA
CDR3nt: TGTGCCAGCAGCTCCCTGGGACTAGCGGGGGGAATTACACGGAACGAGCAGTACTTC
CDR3aa: CASSSLGLAGGITRNEQYF

v_gene: TRBV9
j_gene: TRBJ2-5
d_gene: NA
abundance: NA
CDR3nt: TGTGCCAGCAGCGTAGGGGGACAACAAGAGACCCAGTACTTC
CDR3aa: CASSVGGQQETQYF

v_gene: TRBV28
j_gene: TRBJ2-3
d_gene: TRBD2
abundance: NA
CDR3nt: TGTGCCAGCAGTTATGGACTAGCTGTCACAGATACGCAGTATTTT
CDR3aa: CASSYGLAVTDTQYF

v_gene: TRBV4-1
j_gene: TRBJ2-2
d_gene: TRBD2
abundance: NA
CDR3nt: TGCGCCAGCAGCCAATATAGTACGGGAGGGTCCGCCGGGGAGCTGTTTTTT
CDR3aa: CASSQYSTGGSAGELFF

v_gene: TRBV28
j_gene: TRBJ2-7
d_gene: TRBD2
abundance: few
CDR3nt: TGTGCCAGCACCCTGGGACTAGCAACCTACGAGCAGTACTTC
CDR3aa: CASTLGLATYEQYF

v_gene: TRBV29-1
j_gene: TRBJ2-7
d_gene: NA
abundance: NA
CDR3nt: TGCAGCGCCCGGACTGTTTACGAGCAGTACTTC
CDR3aa: CSARTVYEQYF

v_gene: TRBV27
j_gene: TRBJ2-1
d_gene: NA
abundance: NA
CDR3nt: TGTGCCAGCAGTTTATTTGGCCGGCAGGGTGGGGAGCAGTTCTTC
CDR3aa: CASSLFGRQGGEQFF

v_gene: TRBV21-1
j_gene: TRBJ1-1
d_gene: NA
abundance: NA
CDR3nt: TGTGCCAGCAGCGTTGACAGGGAGGACACTGAAGCTTTCTTT
CDR3aa: CASSVDREDTEAFF

v_gene: TRBV5-1
j_gene: TRBJ1-6
d_gene: NA
abundance: NA
CDR3nt: TGCGCCAGCAGCATAACCTCCGGGACAAGCCACTCACCCCTCCACTTT
CDR3aa: CASSITSGTSHSPLHF

v_gene: TRBV6-6
j_gene: TRBJ1-2
d_gene: TRBD1
abundance: few
CDR3nt: TGTGCCAGCAGTCCTCCCTGGGGACAGTCCTATGGCTACACCTTC
CDR3aa: CASSPPWGQSYGYTF

v_gene: TRBV9
j_gene: TRBJ2-1
d_gene: TRBD2
abundance: NA
CDR3nt: TGTGCCAGCAGCCCCAGGGCGGGAGGGGGATACAATGAGCAGTTCTTC
CDR3aa: CASSPRAGGGYNEQFF

v_gene: TRBV15
j_gene: TRBJ2-2
d_gene: TRBD1
abundance: NA
CDR3nt: TGTGCCACCAGCAGAGGTGGACAGGGGTCGACCGGGGAGCTGTTTTTT
CDR3aa: CATSRGGQGSTGELFF

v_gene: TRBV6-1
j_gene: TRBJ2-7
d_gene: TRBD1
abundance: NA
CDR3nt: TGTGCCAGCAGTGATCAACAGGGGCGCTACGAGCAGTACTTC
CDR3aa: CASSDQQGRYEQYF

v_gene: TRBV14
j_gene: TRBJ2-5
d_gene: NA
abundance: NA
CDR3nt: TGTGCCAGCAGCTCGGACCAAGAGACCCAGTACTTC
CDR3aa: CASSSDQETQYF

v_gene: TRBV7-3
j_gene: TRBJ2-6
d_gene: NA
abundance: NA
CDR3nt: TGTGCCAGCAGCCCCAGGGTTGGAGGGGCCAACGTCCTGACTTTC
CDR3aa: CASSPRVGGANVLTF

v_gene: TRBV28
j_gene: TRBJ2-3
d_gene: NA
abundance: NA
CDR3nt: TGTGCCAGCAGTTTAGGCCCTGCTACGCAGTATTTT
CDR3aa: CASSLGPATQYF

v_gene: TRBV7-8
j_gene: TRBJ2-1
d_gene: TRBD1
abundance: NA
CDR3nt: TGTGCCAGCAGCTTAGTTGACAGGGAGTACAATGAGCAGTTCTTC
CDR3aa: CASSLVDREYNEQFF

v_gene: TRBV2
j_gene: TRBJ2-1
d_gene: NA
abundance: NA
CDR3nt: TGTGCCAGCAGCTTGACAGAAATACACAATGAGCAGTTCTTC
CDR3aa: CASSLTEIHNEQFF

v_gene: TRBV23-1
j_gene: TRBJ2-5
d_gene: TRBD1
abundance: NA
CDR3nt: TGCGCCAGTTGGCCGGGACAGGGGGTCCGGATTGAGACCCAGTACTTC
CDR3aa: CASWPGQGVRIETQYF

v_gene: TRBV28
j_gene: TRBJ2-3
d_gene: TRBD1
abundance: NA
CDR3nt: TGTGCCAGCAGTTTCCCCGGACAGGGCACAGATACGCAGTATTTT
CDR3aa: CASSFPGQGTDTQYF

v_gene: TRBV19
j_gene: TRBJ1-1
d_gene: NA
abundance: NA
CDR3nt: TGTGCCAGTAGTACTGGGGGACTATGGGGGTCCCACACTGAAGCTTTCTTT
CDR3aa: CASSTGGLWGSHTEAFF

v_gene: TRBV18
j_gene: TRBJ2-4
d_gene: TRBD1
abundance: NA
CDR3nt: TGTGCCAGCTCACCTCGGGACAGCCTAACCGGGGCCAAAAACATTCAGTACTTC
CDR3aa: CASSPRDSLTGAKNIQYF

v_gene: TRBV15
j_gene: TRBJ2-7
d_gene: NA
abundance: NA
CDR3nt: TGTGCCACCAGCAGAGATACAGGGCTCACCTACGAGCAGTACTTC
CDR3aa: CATSRDTGLTYEQYF

v_gene: TRBV2
j_gene: TRBJ2-7
d_gene: TRBD2
abundance: NA
CDR3nt: TGTGCCAGCAGTGAGGGACTAGCGGGCCTCTACGAGCAGTACTTC
CDR3aa: CASSEGLAGLYEQYF

v_gene: TRBV28
j_gene: TRBJ1-5
d_gene: TRBD1
abundance: NA
CDR3nt: TGTGCCAGCAGCTCCCGGACAGGGTTCGTTCAGCCCCAGCATTTT
CDR3aa: CASSSRTGFVQPQHF

v_gene: TRBV19
j_gene: TRBJ2-1
d_gene: NA
abundance: NA
CDR3nt: TGTGCCAGTAGTAAATTGCAGGGTGGGGAGCAGTTCTTC
CDR3aa: CASSKLQGGEQFF

v_gene: TRBV5-1
j_gene: TRBJ1-1
d_gene: NA
abundance: NA
CDR3nt: TGCGCCAGCAGCGCTGTTTTAGCCGGGGAAGCTTTCTTT
CDR3aa: CASSAVLAGEAFF

v_gene: TRBV6-6
j_gene: TRBJ1-5
d_gene: NA
abundance: NA
CDR3nt: TGTGCCAGCAGTTTCAGGGACACCAATCAGCCCCAGCATTTT
CDR3aa: CASSFRDTNQPQHF

v_gene: TRBV15
j_gene: TRBJ2-6
d_gene: NA
abundance: once
CDR3nt: TGTGCCACCAGCAGAGATTGGTCCGCGGGGGCCAACGTCCTGACTTTC
CDR3aa: CATSRDWSAGANVLTF

v_gene: TRBV25-1
j_gene: TRBJ1-6
d_gene: NA
abundance: NA
CDR3nt: TGTGCCAGCAGTGAATACCGGGGAGAGAATTCACCCCTCCACTTT
CDR3aa: CASSEYRGENSPLHF

v_gene: TRBV18
j_gene: TRBJ1-2
d_gene: TRBD1
abundance: NA
CDR3nt: TGTGCCAGCTCAGCGGACAGGGCGGGTGACTATGGCTACACCTTC
CDR3aa: CASSADRAGDYGYTF

v_gene: TRBV28
j_gene: TRBJ2-3
d_gene: NA
abundance: NA
CDR3nt: TGTGCCAGCACCCTCCGGGGTGCCAGCCGACGAGATACGCAGTATTTT
CDR3aa: CASTLRGASRRDTQYF

v_gene: TRBV27
j_gene: TRBJ1-4
d_gene: NA
abundance: NA
CDR3nt: TGTGCCAGCAGTCTACAGGGACGCCGGGGAAAACTGTTTTTT
CDR3aa: CASSLQGRRGKLFF

v_gene: TRBV4-1
j_gene: TRBJ2-7
d_gene: NA
abundance: NA
CDR3nt: TGCGCCAGCAGCCAAGGAGCGTCTTTCTACGAGCAGTACTTC
CDR3aa: CASSQGASFYEQYF

v_gene: TRBV6-4
j_gene: TRBJ2-1
d_gene: TRBD2
abundance: NA
CDR3nt: TGTGCCAGCAGTGTTTATCCGGGGGGGCCCTACAATGAGCAGTTCTTC
CDR3aa: CASSVYPGGPYNEQFF

v_gene: TRBV28
j_gene: TRBJ1-2
d_gene: NA
abundance: NA
CDR3nt: TGTGCCAGCAGTTTCCCGAGGGCCTCCGGCTACACCTTC
CDR3aa: CASSFPRASGYTF

v_gene: TRBV7-9
j_gene: TRBJ2-7
d_gene: NA
abundance: NA
CDR3nt: TGTGCCAGCAGCTTAGCCAGGGGTGGCTACGAGCAGTACTTC
CDR3aa: CASSLARGGYEQYF

v_gene: TRBV30
j_gene: TRBJ2-5
d_gene: TRBD2
abundance: NA
CDR3nt: TGTGCCTTCGGGACTAGCGGGACTATTACGGAGACCCAGTACTTC
CDR3aa: CAFGTSGTITETQYF

v_gene: TRBV9
j_gene: TRBJ1-2
d_gene: TRBD1
abundance: NA
CDR3nt: TGTGCCAGCAGCGGGGGGACAGGGATGAACTATGGCTACACCTTC
CDR3aa: CASSGGTGMNYGYTF